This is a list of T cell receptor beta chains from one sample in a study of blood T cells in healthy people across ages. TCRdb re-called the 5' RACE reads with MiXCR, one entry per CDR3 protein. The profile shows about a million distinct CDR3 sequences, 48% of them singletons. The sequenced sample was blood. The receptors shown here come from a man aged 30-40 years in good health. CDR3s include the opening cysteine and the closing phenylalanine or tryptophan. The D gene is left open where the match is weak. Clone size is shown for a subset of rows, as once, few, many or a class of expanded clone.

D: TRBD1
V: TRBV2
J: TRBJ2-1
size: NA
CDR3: CASAGTGPYNEQFF
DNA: TGTGCCAGCGCCGGGACAGGGCCCTACAATGAGCAGTTCTTC

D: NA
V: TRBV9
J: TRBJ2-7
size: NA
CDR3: CARQRTASSYEQYF
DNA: TGTGCTCGACAACGGACAGCGAGCTCCTACGAGCAGTACTTC

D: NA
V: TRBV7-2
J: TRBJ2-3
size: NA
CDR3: CASSWQPLYTDTQYF
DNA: TGTGCCAGCAGCTGGCAACCGCTCTACACAGATACGCAGTATTTT

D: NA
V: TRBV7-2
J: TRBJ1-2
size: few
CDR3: CASSSGREGSYGYTF
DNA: TGTGCCAGCAGCTCCGGGCGAGAAGGGAGCTATGGCTACACCTTC

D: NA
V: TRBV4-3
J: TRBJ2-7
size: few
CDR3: CASSQDRRQDYEQYF
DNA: TGCGCCAGCAGCCAAGATCGGCGACAGGACTACGAGCAGTACTTC

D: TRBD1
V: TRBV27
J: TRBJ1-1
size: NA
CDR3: CASSLRQGINTEAFF
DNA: TGTGCCAGCAGTCTACGACAGGGGATCAACACTGAAGCTTTCTTT

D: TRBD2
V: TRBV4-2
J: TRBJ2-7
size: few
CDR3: CASSQASGETYEQYF
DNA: TGTGCCAGCAGCCAAGCAAGCGGGGAGACCTACGAGCAGTACTTC

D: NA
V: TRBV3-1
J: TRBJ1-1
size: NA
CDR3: CASSQTGIRDTEAFF
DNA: TGTGCCAGCAGCCAAACTGGAATTAGAGACACTGAAGCTTTCTTT

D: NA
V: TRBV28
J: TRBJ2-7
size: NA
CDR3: CASSPTRGGSNEQYF
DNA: TGTGCCAGCAGCCCAACTAGAGGGGGGAGCAATGAGCAGTACTTC

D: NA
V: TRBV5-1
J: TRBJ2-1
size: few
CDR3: CASSERGGPVEQFF
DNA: TGCGCCAGCAGCGAGCGTGGGGGGCCGGTTGAGCAGTTCTTC

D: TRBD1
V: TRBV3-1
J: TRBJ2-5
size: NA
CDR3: CASSLDPGQGSKTQYF
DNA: TGTGCCAGCAGCCTTGACCCGGGACAGGGGTCGAAGACCCAGTACTTC

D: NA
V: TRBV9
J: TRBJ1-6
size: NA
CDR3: CASSVVVDSPLHF
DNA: TGTGCCAGCAGCGTAGTGGTGGATTCACCCCTCCACTTT

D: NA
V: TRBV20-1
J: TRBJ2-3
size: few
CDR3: CSTISTDTQYF
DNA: TGCAGTACTATTTCCACAGATACGCAGTATTTT

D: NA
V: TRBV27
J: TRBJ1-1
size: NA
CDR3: CASSLKSQTEAFF
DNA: TGTGCCAGCAGTTTAAAATCACAAACTGAAGCTTTCTTT

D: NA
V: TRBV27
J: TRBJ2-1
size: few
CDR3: CASSLSAASYNEQFF
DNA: TGTGCCAGCAGTTTATCGGCCGCCTCCTACAATGAGCAGTTCTTC

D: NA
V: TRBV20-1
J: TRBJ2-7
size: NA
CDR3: CSARAGKGAQQYF
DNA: TGCAGTGCTAGGGCCGGGAAAGGGGCACAGCAGTACTTC

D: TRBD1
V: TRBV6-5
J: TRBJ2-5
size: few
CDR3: CASIEGRGRETQYF
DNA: TGTGCCAGCATTGAAGGCAGGGGGCGAGAGACCCAGTACTTC

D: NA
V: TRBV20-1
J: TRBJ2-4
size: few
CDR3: CSPTRDVAKNIQYF
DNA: TGCAGTCCCACTCGGGACGTAGCCAAAAACATTCAGTACTTC

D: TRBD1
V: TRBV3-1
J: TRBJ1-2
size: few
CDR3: CASSQVGQGYGYTF
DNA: TGTGCCAGCAGCCAAGTCGGACAGGGCTATGGCTACACCTTC

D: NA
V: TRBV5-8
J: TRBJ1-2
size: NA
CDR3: CASSLPNPVEEPRYGYTF
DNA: TGTGCCAGCAGCTTACCCAACCCGGTGGAGGAACCACGCTATGGCTACACCTTC

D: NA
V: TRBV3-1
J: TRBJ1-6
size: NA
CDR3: CASSPRGTYNSPLHF
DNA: TGTGCCAGCAGCCCAAGGGGAACCTATAATTCACCCCTCCACTTT

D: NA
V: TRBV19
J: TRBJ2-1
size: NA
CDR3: CASSAWTLDEQFF
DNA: TGTGCCAGTAGTGCCTGGACTTTGGATGAGCAGTTCTTC

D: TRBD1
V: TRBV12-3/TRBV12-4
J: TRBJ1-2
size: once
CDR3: CASSLVGRGLPTF
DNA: TGTGCCAGCAGTTTAGTGGGCAGGGGGCTTCCCACCTTC

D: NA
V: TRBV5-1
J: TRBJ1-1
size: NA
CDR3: CASRPGLNTEAFF
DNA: TGCGCCAGCAGACCGGGCTTGAACACTGAAGCTTTCTTT